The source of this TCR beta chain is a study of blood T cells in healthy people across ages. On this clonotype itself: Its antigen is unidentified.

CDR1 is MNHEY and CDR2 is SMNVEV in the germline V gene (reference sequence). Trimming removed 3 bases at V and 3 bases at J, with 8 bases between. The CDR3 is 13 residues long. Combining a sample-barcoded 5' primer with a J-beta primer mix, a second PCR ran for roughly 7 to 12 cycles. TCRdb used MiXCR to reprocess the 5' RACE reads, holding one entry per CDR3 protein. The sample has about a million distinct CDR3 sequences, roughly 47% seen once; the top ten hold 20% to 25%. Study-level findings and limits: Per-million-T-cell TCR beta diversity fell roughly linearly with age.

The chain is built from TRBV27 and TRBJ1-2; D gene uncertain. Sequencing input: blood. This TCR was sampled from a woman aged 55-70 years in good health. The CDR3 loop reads CASSFWEDYGYTF. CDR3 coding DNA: TGTGCCAGCAGTTTCTGGGAAGACTATGGCTACACCTTC.